Following are 17 T cell receptor beta chains from one sample sequenced in a study of T cell responses to AZD1222 COVID-19 vaccine. Assay used: immunoSEQ multiplex PCR; TCRdb lists only in-frame clones, some missing. The table records some 120,000 clones, around 90% of them present only once. Sequences were derived from peripheral blood, sampled on day 0 of AZD1222 vaccination. All receptors come from an adult in good health.

V and J are TRBV27 and TRBJ1-1; the match to TRBD1 covers 7 bases. V lost 6 bases to trimming and J lost 7 bases; unmatched junction nucleotides: 8. The CDR3 is 13 amino acids. Germline CDR1 MNHEY, CDR2 SMNVEV (reference sequence). Written as DNA, the CDR3 is TGTGCCAGCAGGTCCAACAGGGGATATGAAGCTTTCTTT. Its protein is CASRSNRGYEAFF.

This sequence joins TRBV10-3 and TRBJ1-4; TRBD1 agrees at 9 bases. J lost 0 bases, V lost 8 bases, and 4 bases had no gene match. Germline CDR1 reads ENHRY; CDR2 reads SYGVKD. The CDR3 covers 15 residues. CDR3 DNA: TGTGCCATCCGACAGGGGGTCTCAACTAATGAAAAACTGTTTTTT. Its protein product is CAIRQGVSTNEKLFF.

The V and J genes are TRBV2 and TRBJ2-7; 9 nucleotides agree with TRBD1. The length of the CDR3 is 16 residues. CDR1 and CDR2 from the germline V gene are SNHLY and FYNNEI. V lost 7 bases and J lost 2; bases outside the gene matches: 12. CDR3 DNA sequence: TGTGCCAGCAACCTAGCGACAGGGGGAAATCCCTACGAGCAGTACTTC. Translated: CASNLATGGNPYEQYF.

The genes are TRBV19 and TRBJ2-1; D possibly corresponds to TRBD1 (6 bases). Germline assignment: CDR1 LNHDA and CDR2 SQIVND (reference sequence). Trimming stripped 4 bases from V and 6 bases from J, with 13 bases between. The CDR3 runs to 14 residues. CDR3 sequence reads: CASSTRTAGNEQFF. CDR3 nucleotide sequence: TGTGCCAGTAGTACAAGGACAGCAGGCAATGAGCAGTTCTTC.

The rearrangement uses TRBV19 and TRBJ1-1; 9 nucleotides agree with TRBD1. The ends lost 7 bases at V and 0 bases at J; junction bases unmatched: 15. The CDR3 covers 18 residues. Germline CDR1 LNHDA, CDR2 SQIVND (reference sequence). The CDR3 sequence is CASTDPYVGQGVNTEAFF. In DNA form, the CDR3 reads TGTGCCAGTACCGACCCTTATGTGGGACAGGGCGTGAACACTGAAGCTTTCTTT.

The chain has TRBV12-3 or TRBV12-4 and TRBJ2-5; perhaps TRBD1 as D (6 bases). The CDR3 covers 13 residues. V was clipped by 2 bases and J by 7 bases, with 11 bases between them. CDR3 amino acids: CASSLNRVGTQYF. The CDR3 DNA sequence: TGTGCCAGCAGTTTAAACAGGGTCGGGACCCAGTACTTC.

The chain recombines TRBV20-1 with TRBJ2-1; 11 bases fit TRBD2. This CDR3 has 16 amino acids. Germline CDR1 DFQATT, CDR2 SNEGSKA (reference sequence). The trim removed 3 bases at V and 7 bases at J, leaving 11 bases unmatched. The CDR3 region has the DNA TGCAGTGCTAGTTCCTCACTAGCGGGAGTCGGAAATGAGCAGTTCTTC. Protein sequence: CSASSSLAGVGNEQFF.

Comments on this clone: A read error may produce the germline difference seen at one junction end. The chain employs TRBV7-6 and TRBJ2-1, with 12 nucleotides matching TRBD2. The germline gives CDR1 SGHVS, CDR2 FNYEAQ. The CDR3 covers 16 residues. The CDR3 nucleotides read TGTGCCAGCAGCTTAGTATCACAGGGACTAGCGGGTTTAAGAATCTTC. This translates into CASSLVSQGLAGLRIF.

V gene TRBV14 combines with J gene TRBJ2-1, with D unclear. This CDR3 is built from 15 residues. Trimming took off 1 base at V and 0 bases at J, with 7 bases between the two ends. Per the germline V gene, CDR1 is SGHDN and CDR2 is FVKESK. The CDR3 loop reads CASSQVGVSYNEQFF. In DNA form, the CDR3 reads TGTGCCAGCAGCCAAGTTGGCGTCTCCTACAATGAGCAGTTCTTC.

The chain couples TRBV30 to TRBJ1-4, with D tentatively TRBD1 (5 bases). CDR1 and CDR2 (germline): GTSNPN, SVGIG (reference sequence). This CDR3 is 14 amino acids long. The germline V and J ends were trimmed by 3 bases and 5 bases, with 13 bases remaining between them. The CDR3: CAWSTGDSNEKLFF. As DNA, the CDR3 is TGTGCCTGGAGCACCGGGGACTCCAATGAAAAACTGTTTTTT.

The chain uses TRBV4-1 and TRBJ1-2; D unresolved. Trimming took off 3 bases at V and 6 bases at J, with 14 bases between the two ends. The CDR3 runs 14 residues. Germline loops: CDR1 MGHRA, CDR2 YSYEKL. For the CDR3, the DNA is TGCGCCAGCAGCCATGTGATTTCGGGGAATGGCTACACCTTC. Encoded protein: CASSHVISGNGYTF.

The CDR3 spells CASSVGLAGVVEQFF. The CDR3 nucleotides read TGTGCCAGCAGCGTGGGACTAGCGGGAGTGGTTGAGCAGTTCTTC. The chain uses TRBV7-9 and TRBJ2-1; 14 bases match TRBD2. J lost 9 bases, V lost 5 bases, and 6 bases had no gene match. Germline V gene data show CDR1 as SEHNR and CDR2 as FQNEAQ (reference sequence). This CDR3 region has 15 residues.

This clone has a count of ten or more. The chain combines TRBV13 with TRBJ2-1; 11 bases fit TRBD2. The CDR3 extends over 15 amino acids. The V gene's germline CDR1 is PRHDT and CDR2 FYEKMQ (reference sequence). Germline trimming cut 5 bases from V and 4 bases from J; bases unmatched to any gene: 4. The CDR3 loop reads CASSHLAGGYNEQFF. The DNA for the CDR3 is TGTGCCAGCAGCCATTTAGCGGGAGGGTACAATGAGCAGTTCTTC.

The V gene is TRBV24-1, the J gene TRBJ2-1; possible D gene TRBD1, 6 bases. The V gene lost 3 bases and the J gene lost 3 bases, with 11 bases spanning the gap. The CDR3 runs to 15 residues. Germline CDR1 and CDR2: KGHDR and SFDVKD. The CDR3 sequence: CATSDTGKFYNEQFF. CDR3 sequence (DNA): TGTGCCACCAGTGATACAGGGAAATTCTACAATGAGCAGTTCTTC.

This clone was counted once. This sequence joins TRBV15 and TRBJ2-7; tentative D call: TRBD1 (6 bases). This CDR3 region has 16 residues. The germline V and J ends were trimmed by 2 bases and 2 bases, with 16 bases remaining between them. Germline values: CDR1 LNHNV, CDR2 YYDKDF (reference sequence). DNA of the CDR3: TGTGCCACCAGCAGATCTCAGGGGTCGCAGACCTACGAGCAGTACTTC. Its protein is CATSRSQGSQTYEQYF.

This chain connects TRBV24-1 to TRBJ1-6; D possibly corresponds to TRBD1 (6 bases). CDR3 length: 13 amino acids. Germline CDR1 reads KGHDR; CDR2 reads SFDVKD. The V and J ends lost 11 bases and 4 bases respectively, with 11 bases between them. The CDR3 nucleotides read TGTGCCAGCACGGACAGTTATAATTCACCCCTCCACTTT. The encoded protein is CASTDSYNSPLHF.

The sample holds a few counts of this clone. The gene calls are TRBV15 and TRBJ2-5; a possible D gene is TRBD2 (6 bases). V lost 0 bases to trimming and J lost 5 bases, with 16 bases between them. This CDR3 region has 16 residues. Germline assignment: CDR1 LNHNV and CDR2 YYDKDF (reference sequence). The CDR3, as DNA: TGTGCCACCAGCAGAGATACGCACTTTGGGGGGGAGACCCAGTACTTC. Amino acids: CATSRDTHFGGETQYF.